A single sample is the source of the 26 T cell receptor beta chains below, sequenced in a study of early T cells in non-severe SARS-CoV-2 infection. Via MiXCR, TCRdb re-called the 5' RACE reads, giving one row per CDR3 protein. Of 35,000 to 50,000 distinct CDR3 sequences listed, 6% to 6.5% are singletons. The sequencing sample was made of whole blood. The receptors were gathered from an adult who was a healthcare worker with PCR-confirmed SARS-CoV-2 infection or an uninfected control (not recorded which).

The table lists this clonotype with many counts. This sequence joins TRBV6-1 and TRBJ2-6, with D tentatively TRBD2 (5 bases). The germline V gene has CDR1 MNHNS and CDR2 SASEGT. Trimming took 2 bases from V and 2 from J, leaving 7 bases between them. This CDR3 is built from 15 residues. The CDR3 DNA is TGTGCCAGCAGTGAATTGAGGGCTGGGGCCAACGTCCTGACTTTC. This encodes CASSELRAGANVLTF.

This clonotype appeared many times. The V and J genes are TRBV10-3 and TRBJ2-3; tentatively, D is TRBD1 or TRBD2 (5 bases each). Germline lookup yields CDR1 ENHRY and CDR2 SYGVKD. CDR3 size: 14 residues. V was shortened by 0 bases and J by 1 base, with 5 bases between the two germline ends. Here the CDR3 reads CAISESGGTDTQYF. DNA of the CDR3: TGTGCCATCAGTGAGTCGGGGGGCACAGATACGCAGTATTTT.

This clonotype was recorded a few times. Germline and junction disagree at one end, which may indicate a read error. This sequence joins TRBV7-8 and TRBJ1-1; D might be TRBD1 (5 bases). The CDR3 has 14 amino acids. The germline V gene has CDR1 SGHVS and CDR2 FQNEAQ. DNA of the CDR3: TGCGCCAGCAGCTTTCGTCCAGGGATGGTTGAAGCTTTCTTT. As protein: CASSFRPGMVEAFF.

Details on this clonotype: Given a much more abundant clone one base away, this may be a read error. J is TRBJ1-1 and V is TRBV9; D remains ambiguous. Germline V gene sequence: CDR1 SGDLS, CDR2 YYNGEE. The V end lost 4 bases, the J end lost 1 base, and 5 bases lay between the germline ends. The CDR3 length is 12 residues. CDR3 nucleotide sequence: TGTGCCAGCAGCCCTCGGAACACTGAAGCTTTCTTT. Translated, it gives CASSPRNTEAFF.

This chain joins TRBV7-3 and TRBJ1-6, with D unresolved. V was shortened by 4 bases and J by 6 bases, with 10 bases between the two germline ends. The CDR3 has 14 residues. Germline CDR1 and CDR2: SGHTA and FQGTGA. CDR3 in amino acids: CASSSGGLNSPLHF. CDR3 nucleotide sequence: TGTGCCAGCAGCTCGGGCGGCCTTAATTCACCCCTCCACTTT.

The rearrangement uses TRBV3-1 and TRBJ1-1; tentatively, D is TRBD1 (6 bases). Per the germline V gene, CDR1 is LGHDT and CDR2 is YNNKEL (reference sequence). The CDR3 loop spans 14 amino acids. Trimming removed 3 bases at V and 6 bases at J, with 14 bases between. CDR3 bases: TGTGCCAGCAGCCAGTACAGGGCCCGCCCTGAAGCTTTCTTT. The encoded protein is CASSQYRARPEAFF.

This clonotype was seen at least ten times. The J gene is TRBJ2-3, the V gene TRBV29-1, with a tentative D call TRBD2 (6 bases). CDR3 length: 15 amino acids. Looked up from germline, CDR1 is SQVTM and CDR2 is ANQGSEA. Trimming left V 3 bases short and J 8 bases short, with 21 bases between. The CDR3 nucleotides read TGCAGCGTTGACCCAGGGAGGAGTTCCCGAGGTACGCAGTATTTT. Amino acid sequence: CSVDPGRSSRGTQYF.

This clonotype was seen a handful of times. J is TRBJ2-7 and V is TRBV5-4; D remains unclear. The CDR3 covers 14 residues. With 0 bases removed from V and 4 bases from J, the gap between germline ends came to 11 bases. Germline values: CDR1 SGHNT, CDR2 YYREEE (reference sequence). In nucleotides, the CDR3 is TGTGCCAGCAGCTTGGGACTTGATCTTTACGAGCAGTACTTC. Its translation is CASSLGLDLYEQYF.

This clonotype was detected ten times or more. The genes are TRBV12-3 or TRBV12-4 and TRBJ1-1, with D hard to call. V lost 3 bases and J 2 bases, leaving 10 bases between the germline ends. The CDR3 spans 14 residues. CDR3 in DNA: TGTGCCAGCAGTTTGGGCAGAACTAACACTGAAGCTTTCTTT. This codes for CASSLGRTNTEAFF.

The chain recombines TRBV7-9 with TRBJ2-7; D remains ambiguous. CDR1 SEHNR and CDR2 FQNEAQ come from the germline V gene (reference sequence). V was clipped by 0 bases and J by 6 bases, with 12 bases between them. The CDR3 runs 14 residues. The CDR3 is CASSLAESRPEQYF. In nucleotides, the CDR3 is TGTGCCAGCAGCTTAGCGGAGTCTCGTCCCGAGCAGTACTTC.

This clonotype showed up just a few times. The gene calls are TRBV19 and TRBJ2-5; D is perhaps TRBD1 or TRBD2 (5 bases each). CDR1 and CDR2 (germline): LNHDA, SQIVND (reference sequence). V lost 4 bases, J lost 5 bases, and 23 bases lay in between. The CDR3 length is 17 residues. The CDR3 region has the DNA TGTGCCAGTAGTACGTTAGGGACCGCTCGACGAAGGGAGACCCAGTACTTC. Residues: CASSTLGTARRRETQYF.

This clonotype was picked up a small number of times. The V call is TRBV27, the J call TRBJ1-1; D is unclear. The germline gives CDR1 MNHEY, CDR2 SMNVEV (reference sequence). V lost 5 bases, J lost 3 bases, and 13 bases lay in between. The CDR3 spans 14 residues. CDR3: CASSPKARDTEAFF. The CDR3 bases are TGTGCCAGCAGTCCCAAGGCCCGAGACACTGAAGCTTTCTTT.

This clonotype was found a few times. The J gene is TRBJ2-7, the V gene TRBV27; TRBD1 aligns across 9 bases. The CDR3 is made up of 14 amino acids. Germline CDR1 and CDR2: MNHEY and SMNVEV (reference sequence). V was clipped by 5 bases and J by 4 bases; unmatched bases: 6. Here the CDR3 reads CASSQVGTGYEQYF. The CDR3 nucleotides are TGTGCCAGCAGTCAAGTTGGGACAGGGTACGAGCAGTACTTC.

J is TRBJ2-7 and V is TRBV28, with 8 bases aligning to TRBD1. The junction had 7 bases not matched to a gene; V was cut back by 3 bases and J by 0 bases. Germline CDR1 and CDR2: MDHEN and SYDVKM. There are 16 residues in the CDR3. The CDR3 here is CASSLEPDRDSYEQYF. CDR3 nucleotides: TGTGCCAGCAGTTTGGAACCGGACAGGGACTCCTACGAGCAGTACTTC. The variable domain in full, with the rest retrieved from reference TRBV28 and TRBJ2-7, is DVKVTQSSRYLVKRTGEKVFLECVQDMDHENMFWYRQDPGLGLRLIYFSYDVKMKEKGDIPEGYSVSREKKERFSLILESASTNQTSMYLCASSLEPDRDSYEQYFGPGTRLTVT.

This clonotype was detected ten times or more. The chain couples TRBV11-2 to TRBJ2-1; D possibly corresponds to TRBD2 (6 bases). Germline assignment: CDR1 SGHAT and CDR2 FQNNGV. The CDR3 is 15 amino acids. The V gene lost 0 bases and the J gene lost 7 bases, with 13 bases spanning the gap. CDR3 protein: CASSLDPSGLNEQFF. For the CDR3, the DNA is TGTGCCAGCAGCTTAGACCCCAGCGGGTTGAATGAGCAGTTCTTC.

This clonotype came up many times. The CDR3 region has the DNA TGTGCCAGCAGGTTTGCAGACAGTAGCAATCAGCCCCAGCATTTT. This translates into CASRFADSSNQPQHF. J is TRBJ1-5 and V is TRBV7-2, with D possibly being TRBD1 (5 bases). This CDR3 spans 15 amino acids. V dropped 6 bases and J dropped 0 bases, with 12 bases sitting between them. Germline loops: CDR1 SGHTA, CDR2 FQGNSA. Full variable domain (rest looked up from reference TRBV7-2 and TRBJ1-5): GAGVSQSPSNKVTEKGKDVELRCDPISGHTALYWYRQSLGQGLEFLIYFQGNSAPDKSGLPSDRFSAERTGGSVSTLTIQRTQQEDSAVYLCASRFADSSNQPQHFGDGTRLSIL.

This clonotype came up many times. This rearrangement joins TRBV5-1 to TRBJ2-2, with 8 bases aligning to TRBD2. The V gene's germline CDR1 is SGHRS and CDR2 YFSETQ. With 0 bases clipped from V and 3 bases from J, the junction kept 4 bases outside the gene matches. The CDR3 loop spans 16 amino acids. The CDR3 DNA sequence: TGCGCCAGCAGCTTGGACACTAGCGGATACACCGGGGAGCTGTTTTTT. Translating gives CASSLDTSGYTGELFF.

The rearrangement uses TRBV5-1 and TRBJ2-7, with TRBD1 matching over 9 bases. Germline V gene sequence: CDR1 SGHRS, CDR2 YFSETQ. This CDR3 contains 14 residues. V was clipped by 4 bases and J by 3 bases; unmatched bases: 5. The chain's CDR3 is CASSPGTGYYEQYF. CDR3 nucleotide sequence: TGCGCCAGCAGCCCCGGGACAGGGTACTACGAGCAGTACTTC.

This clonotype was detected only a few times. The CDR3 sequence is CASSPRQVTEAFF. In DNA form, the CDR3 reads TGTGCCAGCAGTCCCCGACAGGTCACTGAAGCTTTCTTT. V and J are TRBV27 and TRBJ1-1, with D perhaps TRBD1 (6 bases). CDR3 length: 13 residues. Trimming took off 5 bases at V and 4 bases at J, with 11 bases between the two ends. Germline CDR1 reads MNHEY; CDR2 reads SMNVEV (reference sequence).

This clonotype was detected many times. This sequence joins TRBV11-2 and TRBJ2-3; D tentatively reads TRBD1 or TRBD2 (5 bases each). This CDR3 is 12 amino acids long. V lost 4 bases, J lost 10 bases, and 12 bases lay in between. In germline, CDR1 is SGHAT, CDR2 FQNNGV. CDR3 DNA: TGTGCCAGCAGCTCGGGACCCCCGTCGCAGTATTTT. This translates into CASSSGPPSQYF.

Only a few counts were recorded for this clonotype. The rearrangement uses TRBV25-1 and TRBJ2-2; D ambiguous. This CDR3 is built from 13 residues. The V end lost 1 base, the J end lost 4 bases, and 4 bases lay between the germline ends. Looked up from germline, CDR1 is MGHDK and CDR2 is SYGVNS. CDR3 nucleotides: TGTGCCAGCAGTGAATCATCCACCGGGGAGCTGTTTTTT. Residues: CASSESSTGELFF.

The chain joins TRBV3-1 to TRBJ1-6; D uncertain. Trimming cost V 2 bases and J 2 bases, with 7 bases left between them. Germline CDR1 and CDR2: LGHDT and YNNKEL (reference sequence). The CDR3 is made up of 15 amino acids. Here the CDR3 DNA reads TGTGCCAGCAGCCAACGGGGTGCCTATAATTCACCCCTCCACTTT. This translates into CASSQRGAYNSPLHF.

This clonotype was detected many times. V usage is TRBV11-2 and J usage is TRBJ2-7, with a weak D call TRBD1 (5 bases). This CDR3 region has 13 residues. CDR1 and CDR2 from the germline V gene are SGHAT and FQNNGV. V was clipped by 5 bases and J by 4 bases, with 12 bases between them. CDR3 nucleotide sequence: TGTGCCAGCAGCCTAGGGGATTCGTACGAGCAGTACTTC. Translation gives CASSLGDSYEQYF.

The V gene is TRBV10-2, the J gene TRBJ1-1, with no clear D. CDR3 length: 11 residues. Per germline, CDR1 WSHSY and CDR2 SAAADI. V shed 7 bases and J shed 3 bases, with 6 bases lying between them. Here the CDR3 DNA reads TGCGCCAGCATCGGGGACACTGAAGCTTTCTTT. It translates to CASIGDTEAFF.

The chain employs TRBV20-1 and TRBJ1-4, with TRBD1 matching 10 bases. Looked up from germline, CDR1 is DFQATT and CDR2 is SNEGSKA (reference sequence). The V segment lost 0 bases and the J segment 8 bases; nucleotides outside the gene matches: 6. The CDR3 is 15 amino acids. The CDR3 is CSAREGQGSREKLFF. Written as DNA, the CDR3 is TGCAGTGCTAGAGAGGGACAGGGGTCGCGGGAAAAACTGTTTTTT.

The sample holds a few counts of this clonotype. The gene calls are TRBV30 and TRBJ2-7; D unclear. V lost 4 bases to trimming and J lost 0 bases, with 16 bases between them. Germline V lookup: CDR1 GTSNPN, CDR2 SVGIG (reference sequence). CDR3 size: 15 residues. In DNA form, the CDR3 reads TGTGCCTGGAAAGACGCCCAGGCCCTCTCCTACGAGCAGTACTTC. As protein: CAWKDAQALSYEQYF.